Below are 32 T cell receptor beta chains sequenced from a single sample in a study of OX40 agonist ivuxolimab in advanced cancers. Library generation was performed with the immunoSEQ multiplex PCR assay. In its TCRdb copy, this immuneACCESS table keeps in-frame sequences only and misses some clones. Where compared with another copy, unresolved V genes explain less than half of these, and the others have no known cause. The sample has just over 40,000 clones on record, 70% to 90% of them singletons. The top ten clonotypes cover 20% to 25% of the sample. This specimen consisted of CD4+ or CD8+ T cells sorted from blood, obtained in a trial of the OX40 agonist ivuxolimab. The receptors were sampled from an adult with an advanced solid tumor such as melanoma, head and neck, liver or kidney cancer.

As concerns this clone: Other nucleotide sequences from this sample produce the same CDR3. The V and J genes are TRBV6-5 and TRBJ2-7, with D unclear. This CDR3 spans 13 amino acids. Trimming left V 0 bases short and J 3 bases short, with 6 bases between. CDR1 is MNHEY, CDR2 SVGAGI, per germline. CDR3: CASSYSSSYEQYF. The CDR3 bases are TGTGCCAGCAGTTACTCGAGCAGCTACGAGCAGTACTTC.

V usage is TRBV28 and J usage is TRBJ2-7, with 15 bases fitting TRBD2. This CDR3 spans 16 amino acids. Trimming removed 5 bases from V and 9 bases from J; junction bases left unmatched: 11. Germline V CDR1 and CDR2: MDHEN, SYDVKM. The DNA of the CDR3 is TGTGCCAGCAGTAAACGGACTAGCGGGAGGGCTCAACCGCAGTACTTC. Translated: CASSKRTSGRAQPQYF.

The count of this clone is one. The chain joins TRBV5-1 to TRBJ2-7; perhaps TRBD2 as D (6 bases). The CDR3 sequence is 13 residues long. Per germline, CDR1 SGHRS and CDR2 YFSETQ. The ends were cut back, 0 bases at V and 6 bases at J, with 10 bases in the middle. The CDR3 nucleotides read TGCGCCAGCAGCTTGGGAGGCGGGGCCGAGCAGTACTTC. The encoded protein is CASSLGGGAEQYF.

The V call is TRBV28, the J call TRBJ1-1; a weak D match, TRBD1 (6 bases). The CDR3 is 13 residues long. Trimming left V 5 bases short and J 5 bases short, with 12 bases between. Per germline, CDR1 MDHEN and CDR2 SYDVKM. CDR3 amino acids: CASSQIRGTEAFF. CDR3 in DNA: TGTGCCAGCAGTCAAATCAGGGGTACTGAAGCTTTCTTT.

DNA of the CDR3: TGCGCCAGCAGCTTTGGGACAGGAAGGAACTATGGCTACACCTTC. Its protein is CASSFGTGRNYGYTF. This sequence joins TRBV5-1 and TRBJ1-2, with 8 positions matching TRBD1. The CDR3 covers 15 residues. CDR1 is SGHRS, CDR2 YFSETQ, per germline. Germline trimming cut 2 bases from V and 2 bases from J; bases unmatched to any gene: 5.

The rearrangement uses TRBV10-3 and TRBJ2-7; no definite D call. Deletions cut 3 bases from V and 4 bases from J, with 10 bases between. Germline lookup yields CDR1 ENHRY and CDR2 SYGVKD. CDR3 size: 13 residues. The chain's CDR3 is CAISDTPSYEQYF. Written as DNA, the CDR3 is TGTGCCATCAGTGATACTCCCTCGTACGAGCAGTACTTC.

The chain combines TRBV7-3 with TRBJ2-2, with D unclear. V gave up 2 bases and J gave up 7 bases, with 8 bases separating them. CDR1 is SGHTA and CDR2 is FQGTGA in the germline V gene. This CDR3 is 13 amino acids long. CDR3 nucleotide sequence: TGTGCCAGCAGCTTAGGTTCAGGCGGGGAGCTGTTTTTT. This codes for CASSLGSGGELFF.

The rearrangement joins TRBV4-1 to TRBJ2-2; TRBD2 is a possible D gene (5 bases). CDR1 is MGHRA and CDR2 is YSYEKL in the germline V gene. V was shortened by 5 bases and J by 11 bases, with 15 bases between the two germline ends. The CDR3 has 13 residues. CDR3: CASSYGPGGELFF. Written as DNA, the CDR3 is TGCGCCAGCAGCTATGGACCCGGAGGTGAGCTGTTTTTT.

The CDR3 protein is CASSEEASIETQYF. CDR3 DNA sequence: TGTGCCAGCAGTGAAGAGGCCTCCATTGAGACCCAGTACTTC. The chain combines TRBV2 with TRBJ2-5; D is uncertain. The germline V gene encodes CDR1 SNHLY and CDR2 FYNNEI. This CDR3 region has 14 residues. The V and J ends lost 1 base and 5 bases respectively, with 11 bases between them.

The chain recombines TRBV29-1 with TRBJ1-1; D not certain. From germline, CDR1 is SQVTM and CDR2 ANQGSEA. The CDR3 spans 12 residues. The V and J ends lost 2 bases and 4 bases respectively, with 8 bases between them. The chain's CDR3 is CSVERLSTEAFF. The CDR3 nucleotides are TGCAGCGTTGAAAGGCTGAGCACTGAAGCTTTCTTT.

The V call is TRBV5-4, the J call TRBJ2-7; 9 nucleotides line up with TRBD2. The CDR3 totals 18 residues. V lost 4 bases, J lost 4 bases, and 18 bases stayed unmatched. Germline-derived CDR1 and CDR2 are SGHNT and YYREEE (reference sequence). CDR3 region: CASSPLGLGAGGFYEQYF. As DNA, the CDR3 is TGTGCCAGCAGCCCTCTTGGTCTTGGGGCGGGAGGGTTTTACGAGCAGTACTTC.

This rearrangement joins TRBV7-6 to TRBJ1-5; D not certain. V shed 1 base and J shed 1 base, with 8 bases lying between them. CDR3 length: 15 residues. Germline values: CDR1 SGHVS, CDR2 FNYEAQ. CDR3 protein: CASSLGSGSNQPQHF. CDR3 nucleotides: TGTGCCAGCAGCTTAGGGTCAGGCAGCAATCAGCCCCAGCATTTT.

The CDR3 DNA reads as TGTGCCAGCAGCGCACCTCTGGCGGGGGCGAAGGAAAACATTCAGTACTTC. This codes for CASSAPLAGAKENIQYF. This sequence joins TRBV7-9 and TRBJ2-4; D is possibly TRBD2 (7 bases). The ends were cut back, 5 bases at V and 5 bases at J, with 22 bases in the middle. Germline lookup yields CDR1 SEHNR and CDR2 FQNEAQ (reference sequence). The CDR3 contains 17 residues.

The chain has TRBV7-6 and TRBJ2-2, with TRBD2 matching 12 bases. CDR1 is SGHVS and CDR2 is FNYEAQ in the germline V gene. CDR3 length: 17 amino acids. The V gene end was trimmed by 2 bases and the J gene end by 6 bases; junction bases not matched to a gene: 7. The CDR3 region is CASSLKVLAGGPGELFF. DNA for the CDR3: TGTGCCAGCAGCTTAAAGGTCCTAGCGGGAGGGCCCGGGGAGCTGTTTTTT. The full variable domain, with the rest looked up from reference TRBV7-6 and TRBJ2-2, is GAGVSQSPRYKVTKRGQDVALRCDPISGHVSLYWYRQALGQGPEFLTYFNYEAQQDKSGLPNDRFSAERPEGSISTLTIQRTEQRDSAMYRCASSLKVLAGGPGELFFGEGSRLTVL.

This chain's CDR3 is CASSWGQAEAFF. In DNA, the CDR3 is TGTGCCAGCAGCTGGGGACAGGCTGAAGCTTTCTTT. The rearrangement links TRBV5-4 to TRBJ1-1; 8 nucleotides line up with TRBD1. The germline CDR1 and CDR2 sequences are SGHNT and YYREEE (reference sequence). V shed 3 bases, J shed 6 bases, and the junction held 1 base outside the gene matches. This CDR3 is 12 amino acids long.

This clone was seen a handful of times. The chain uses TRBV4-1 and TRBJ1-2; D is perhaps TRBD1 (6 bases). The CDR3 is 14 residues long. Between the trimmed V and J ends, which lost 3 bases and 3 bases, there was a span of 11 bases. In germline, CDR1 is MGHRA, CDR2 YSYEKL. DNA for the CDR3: TGCGCCAGCAGCCATAAACAGGGTGACTATGGCTACACCTTC. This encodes CASSHKQGDYGYTF.

CDR3 loop: CASRAFGGELFF. The CDR3 region has the DNA TGTGCCAGCAGAGCCTTCGGAGGGGAGCTGTTTTTT. The gene calls are TRBV9 and TRBJ2-2; D remains ambiguous. Trimming shortened V by 5 bases and J by 8 bases, and 10 bases separated the two germline ends. The germline V gene encodes CDR1 SGDLS and CDR2 YYNGEE. This CDR3 has 12 amino acids.

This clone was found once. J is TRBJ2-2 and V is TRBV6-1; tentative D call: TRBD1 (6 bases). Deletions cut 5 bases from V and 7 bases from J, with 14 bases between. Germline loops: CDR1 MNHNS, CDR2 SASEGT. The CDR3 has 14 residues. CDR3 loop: CASSLTGLGGELFF. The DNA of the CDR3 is TGTGCCAGCAGTCTCACAGGGTTAGGCGGGGAGCTGTTTTTT.

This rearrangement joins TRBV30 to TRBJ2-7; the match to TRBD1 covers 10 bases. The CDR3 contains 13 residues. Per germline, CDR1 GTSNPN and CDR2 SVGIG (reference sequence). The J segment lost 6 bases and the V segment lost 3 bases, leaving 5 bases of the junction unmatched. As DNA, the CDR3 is TGTGCCTGGAGCTCCGGGACAGGGGTCGAGCAGTACTTC. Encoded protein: CAWSSGTGVEQYF.

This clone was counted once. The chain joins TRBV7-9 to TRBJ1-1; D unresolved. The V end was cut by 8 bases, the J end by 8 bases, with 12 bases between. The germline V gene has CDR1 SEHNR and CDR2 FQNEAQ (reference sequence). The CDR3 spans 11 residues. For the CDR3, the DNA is TGTGCCAGCGCGTTCGTTACCGAAGCTTTCTTT. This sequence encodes CASAFVTEAFF.

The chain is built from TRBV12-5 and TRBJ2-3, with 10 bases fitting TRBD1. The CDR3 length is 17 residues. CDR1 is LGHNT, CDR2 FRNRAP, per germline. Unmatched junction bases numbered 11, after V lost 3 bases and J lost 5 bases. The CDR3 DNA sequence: TGTGCTAGTGGTTTAGGGACAGGGGCTTGGAATGGAGATACGCAGTATTTT. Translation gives CASGLGTGAWNGDTQYF.

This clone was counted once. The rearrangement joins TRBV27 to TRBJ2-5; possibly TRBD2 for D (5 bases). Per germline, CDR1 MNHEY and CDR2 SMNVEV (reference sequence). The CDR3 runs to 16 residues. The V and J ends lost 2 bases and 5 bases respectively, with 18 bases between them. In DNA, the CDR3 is TGTGCCAGCAGTTTAGGAGCCGGGGTTCATCCTGAGACCCAGTACTTC. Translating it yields CASSLGAGVHPETQYF.

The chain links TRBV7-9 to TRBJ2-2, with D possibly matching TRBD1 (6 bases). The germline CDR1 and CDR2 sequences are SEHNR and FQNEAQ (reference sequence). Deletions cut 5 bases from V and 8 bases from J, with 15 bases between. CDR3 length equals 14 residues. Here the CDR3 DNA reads TGTGCCAGCAGCCACGGAGTGGGGGCTGGGGAGCTGTTTTTT. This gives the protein CASSHGVGAGELFF.

The CDR3 reads CASSPPGAHEQYF. In DNA form, the CDR3 reads TGTGCCAGCAGCCCCCCGGGGGCCCACGAGCAGTACTTC. The chain employs TRBV14 and TRBJ2-7; D tentatively reads TRBD1 or TRBD2 (6 bases each). CDR1 SGHDN and CDR2 FVKESK come from the germline V gene. The CDR3 sequence is 13 residues long. Trimming stripped 4 bases from V and 5 bases from J, with 12 bases between.

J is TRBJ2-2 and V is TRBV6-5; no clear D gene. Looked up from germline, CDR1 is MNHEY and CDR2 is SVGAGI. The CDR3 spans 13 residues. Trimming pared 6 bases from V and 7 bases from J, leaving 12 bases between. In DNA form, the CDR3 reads TGTGCCAGCAGAGGGTTGGGGATCGGGGAGCTGTTTTTT. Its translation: CASRGLGIGELFF.

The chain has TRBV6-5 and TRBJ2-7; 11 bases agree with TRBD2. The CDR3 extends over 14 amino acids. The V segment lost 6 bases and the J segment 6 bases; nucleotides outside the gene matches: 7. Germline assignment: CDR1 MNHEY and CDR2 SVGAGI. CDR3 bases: TGTGCCAGCAGCCCCACTAGCGGGAGAAGCGAGCAGTACTTC. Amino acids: CASSPTSGRSEQYF.

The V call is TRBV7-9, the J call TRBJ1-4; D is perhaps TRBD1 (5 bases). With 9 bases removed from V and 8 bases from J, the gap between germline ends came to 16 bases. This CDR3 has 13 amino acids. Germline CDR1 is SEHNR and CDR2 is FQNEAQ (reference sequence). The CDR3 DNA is TGTGCCAGTCAGCTCCTGGGGGGGGAAAAACTGTTTTTT. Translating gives CASQLLGGEKLFF.

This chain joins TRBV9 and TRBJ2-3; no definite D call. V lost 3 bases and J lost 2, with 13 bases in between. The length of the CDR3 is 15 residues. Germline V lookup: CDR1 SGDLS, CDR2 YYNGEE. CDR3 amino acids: CASSAHRTATDTQYF. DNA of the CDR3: TGTGCCAGCAGCGCTCACCGGACGGCCACAGATACGCAGTATTTT. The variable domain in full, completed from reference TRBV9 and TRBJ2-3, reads DSGVTQTPKHLITATGQRVTLRCSPRSGDLSVYWYQQSLDQGLQFLIQYYNGEERAKGNILERFSAQQFPDLHSELNLSSLELGDSALYFCASSAHRTATDTQYFGPGTRLTVL.

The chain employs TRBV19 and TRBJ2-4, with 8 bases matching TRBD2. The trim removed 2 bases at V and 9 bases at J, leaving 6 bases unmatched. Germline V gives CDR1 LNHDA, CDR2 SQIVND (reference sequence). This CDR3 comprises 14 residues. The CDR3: CASSIPDSGGIQYF. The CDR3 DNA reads TGTGCCAGTAGTATACCCGACAGCGGGGGCATTCAGTACTTC.

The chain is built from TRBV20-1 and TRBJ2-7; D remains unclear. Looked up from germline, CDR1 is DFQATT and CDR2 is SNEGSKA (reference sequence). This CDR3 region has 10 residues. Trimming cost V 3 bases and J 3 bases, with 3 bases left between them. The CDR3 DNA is TGCAGTGCTAGGGACTACGAGCAGTACTTC. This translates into CSARDYEQYF.

The CDR3 here is CASSLERYTDTQYF. The CDR3 DNA follows: TGTGCCAGCAGCTTGGAAAGATACACAGATACGCAGTATTTT. The chain joins TRBV5-6 to TRBJ2-3; no clear D. The CDR3 is 14 residues long. Trimming stripped 0 bases from V and 2 bases from J, with 7 bases between. The germline CDR1 and CDR2 sequences are SGHDT and YYEEEE.

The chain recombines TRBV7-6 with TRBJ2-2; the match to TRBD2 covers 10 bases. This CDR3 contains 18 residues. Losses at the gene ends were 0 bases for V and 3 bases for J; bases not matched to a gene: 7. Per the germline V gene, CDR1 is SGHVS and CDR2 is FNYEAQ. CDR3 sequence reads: CASSLARLLAGDTGELFF. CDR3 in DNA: TGTGCCAGCAGCTTAGCGCGGTTGCTAGCGGGAGACACCGGGGAGCTGTTTTTT.